The clone carrying this T cell receptor beta chain has a single count. Its antigen is currently unknown. Germline V CDR1 and CDR2: SGHDN, FVKESK. CDR3 size: 10 residues. Trimming removed 8 bases at V and 14 bases at J, with 12 bases between. Profiling relied on immunoSEQ multiplex PCR, and the TCRdb table lists in-frame clones only, not all of them. The table records 100,000 to 150,000 clones, 80% to 95% of them present only once. Researchers grouped second doses given at about 4 or about 12 weeks into one pool. This entry comes from a study of T cell responses to AZD1222 COVID-19 vaccine. Regarding the study as a whole: Spike-specific TCR breadth and depth both grew after two AZD1222 doses. Within unmutated variant regions lay the reported targets of nearly half of spike-specific TCRs. The donors showed a predominance of white British ancestry and of females, with possible underestimation of clonal diversity.

This chain uses TRBV14 with TRBJ1-4; possible D gene TRBD1, 6 bases. The receptor comes from an adult who received the AZD1222 COVID-19 vaccine. Source: peripheral blood, taken 28 days after the second AZD1222 dose. CDR3 nucleotide sequence: TGTGCCAGCCTTAGGGACAAGCTGTTTTTT. Translation: CASLRDKLFF.